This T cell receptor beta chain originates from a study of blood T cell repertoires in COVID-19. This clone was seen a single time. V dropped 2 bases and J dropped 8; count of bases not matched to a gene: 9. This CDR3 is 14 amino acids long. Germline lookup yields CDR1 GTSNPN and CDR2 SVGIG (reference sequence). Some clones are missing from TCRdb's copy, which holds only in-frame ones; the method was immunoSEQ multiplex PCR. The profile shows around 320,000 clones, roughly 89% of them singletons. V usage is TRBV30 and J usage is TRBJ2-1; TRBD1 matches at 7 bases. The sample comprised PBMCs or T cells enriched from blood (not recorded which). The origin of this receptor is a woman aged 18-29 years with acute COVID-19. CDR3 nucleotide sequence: TGTGCCTGGAGTCCGACCCCCACAGGGGATGAGCAGTTCTTC. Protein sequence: CAWSPTPTGDEQFF.